What follows is one T cell receptor beta chain and its context. TCRdb keeps only in-frame clones here, not all; method: immunoSEQ multiplex PCR. Among approximately 90,000 clones listed, approximately 89% were seen once. Germline V gene data show CDR1 as MNHNS and CDR2 as SASEGT. This CDR3 is built from 15 residues. Trimming cost V 6 bases and J 6 bases; bases outside gene matches: 7. The record originates from a study of T cell changes during pregnancy in multiple sclerosis. This receptor was obtained from a female donor with multiple sclerosis, enrolled in a pregnancy study. The sequences come from peripheral blood, collected in the first trimester of pregnancy. The rearrangement links TRBV6-1 to TRBJ2-5; 13 nucleotides line up with TRBD2. The CDR3 DNA sequence: TGTGCCAGCAGAGAGACTAGCGGGAGGAGGAAGACCCAGTACTTC. Protein: CASRETSGRRKTQYF.